These 27 T cell receptor beta chains were sequenced from one sample in a study of T cell responses to AZD1222 COVID-19 vaccine. Method: immunoSEQ multiplex PCR; TCRdb's copy keeps in-frame clones and lacks some. Of more than 100,000 clones listed, roughly 87% are singletons. The material was peripheral blood, obtained 28 days after the second AZD1222 dose. These receptors all come from an adult who received the AZD1222 COVID-19 vaccine.

This clone was seen more than once but under ten times. The gene calls are TRBV2 and TRBJ1-2, with D perhaps matching TRBD1 (5 bases). CDR3 size: 12 residues. V was clipped by 6 bases and J by 3 bases, with 8 bases between them. In germline, CDR1 is SNHLY, CDR2 FYNNEI. The CDR3 sequence: CASSGGDYGYTF. CDR3 in DNA: TGTGCCAGCAGCGGGGGGGACTATGGCTACACCTTC.

J is TRBJ2-2 and V is TRBV5-8; D possibly uses TRBD1 or TRBD2 (6 bases each). V lost 7 bases and J lost 5, with 12 bases in between. Germline V gene sequence: CDR1 SGHTS, CDR2 YDEGEE. This CDR3 has 13 residues. CDR3 sequence reads: CASARGGTGELFF. The CDR3 region has the DNA TGTGCCAGCGCGCGAGGGGGGACCGGGGAGCTGTTTTTT. The full variable domain, rest sourced from reference TRBV5-8 and TRBJ2-2, is EAGVTQSPTHLIKTRGQQATLRCSPISGHTSVYWYQQALGLGLQFLLWYDEGEERNRGNFPPRFSGRQFPNYSSELNVNALELEDSALYLCASARGGTGELFFGEGSRLTVL.

The V and J genes are TRBV7-2 and TRBJ2-5, with no clear D. The V and J ends lost 3 bases and 0 bases respectively, with 8 bases between them. Looked up from germline, CDR1 is SGHTA and CDR2 is FQGNSA. CDR3 length: 14 amino acids. CDR3 in amino acids: CASSLSRYQETQYF. In nucleotides, the CDR3 is TGTGCCAGCAGCTTGAGTCGGTACCAAGAGACCCAGTACTTC.

The chain has TRBV7-3 and TRBJ2-3; 12 bases map to TRBD2. Germline V gives CDR1 SGHTA, CDR2 FQGTGA. V shed 5 bases, J shed 1 base, and the junction held 4 bases outside the gene matches. This CDR3 spans 16 amino acids. The CDR3 sequence: CASSPRTSGGTDTQYF. The CDR3 coding sequence is TGTGCCAGCAGCCCTCGGACTAGCGGGGGCACAGATACGCAGTATTTT.

The rearrangement joins TRBV5-6 to TRBJ1-1, with D unclear. There are 15 residues in the CDR3. V lost 0 bases and J lost 0, with 9 bases in between. Germline assignment: CDR1 SGHDT and CDR2 YYEEEE. The CDR3 spells CASSLGLSLNTEAFF. The CDR3 DNA is TGTGCCAGCAGCTTGGGTCTCAGCTTGAACACTGAAGCTTTCTTT. Drawing the rest from reference TRBV5-6 and TRBJ1-1, the complete variable domain is DAGVTQSPTHLIKTRGQQVTLRCSPKSGHDTVSWYQQALGQGPQFIFQYYEEEERQRGNFPDRFSGHQFPNYSSELNVNALLLGDSALYLCASSLGLSLNTEAFFGQGTRLTVV.

The chain uses TRBV24-1 and TRBJ2-3; D call uncertain. This CDR3 contains 14 residues. The ends were cut back, 5 bases at V and 4 bases at J, with 12 bases in the middle. In germline, CDR1 is KGHDR, CDR2 SFDVKD. The CDR3 region has the DNA TGTGCCACCAGTGCTCGTTGGAAGGCAGATACGCAGTATTTT. This encodes CATSARWKADTQYF.

A single count supports this clone. The gene calls are TRBV24-1 and TRBJ1-1, with TRBD1 as a possible D gene (6 bases). This CDR3 region has 19 residues. Trimming pared 6 bases from V and 1 base from J, leaving 26 bases between. Germline-derived CDR1 and CDR2 are KGHDR and SFDVKD. In DNA, the CDR3 is TGTGCCACCAGTAAGCAGGCCCTTACAGGGAACGGGGGGAACACTGAAGCTTTCTTT. It encodes CATSKQALTGNGGNTEAFF.

This clone was recorded a few times. The rearrangement uses TRBV18 and TRBJ1-4; D uncertain. The CDR3 covers 13 residues. CDR1 and CDR2 from the germline V gene are KGHSH and LQKENI. The V end lost 2 bases, the J end lost 7 bases, and 8 bases lay between the germline ends. CDR3 sequence reads: CASSPSLGEKLFF. In DNA, the CDR3 is TGTGCCAGCTCACCAAGTTTAGGTGAAAAACTGTTTTTT.

The chain joins TRBV6-5 to TRBJ1-5, with 8 positions matching TRBD1. The V gene's germline CDR1 is MNHEY and CDR2 SVGAGI. Trimming removed 6 bases from V and 6 bases from J; junction bases left unmatched: 10. CDR3 size: 15 residues. Written as DNA, the CDR3 is TGTGCCAGCAGACGGACAGGGAGTGCGGCTCAGCCCCAGCATTTT. It translates to CASRRTGSAAQPQHF.

The rearrangement links TRBV4-2 to TRBJ1-6, with unresolved D. V shed 3 bases and J shed 5 bases, with 14 bases lying between them. Germline V gene sequence: CDR1 LGHNA, CDR2 YNFKEQ. The CDR3 length is 16 residues. As DNA, the CDR3 is TGTGCCAGCAGCCATGACGGGAGGGTGGATAATTCACCCCTCCACTTT. Protein product: CASSHDGRVDNSPLHF.

V gene TRBV7-9 combines with J gene TRBJ1-4; 7 bases agree with TRBD1. With V trimmed by 5 bases and J by 6 bases, 12 bases remained unmatched. The length of the CDR3 is 16 residues. Germline assignment: CDR1 SEHNR and CDR2 FQNEAQ (reference sequence). CDR3 sequence reads: CASSHYWDSGYEKLFF. As DNA, the CDR3 is TGTGCCAGCAGCCACTACTGGGACAGCGGTTATGAAAAACTGTTTTTT.

The chain joins TRBV4-1 to TRBJ2-5, with 10 bases identical to TRBD1. This CDR3 is 20 amino acids long. The J segment lost 6 bases and the V segment lost 0 bases, leaving 19 bases of the junction unmatched. Germline V gene lookup returns CDR1 MGHRA and CDR2 YSYEKL. The CDR3 loop reads CASSQEPTGTGEVEAQTQYF. DNA for the CDR3: TGCGCCAGCAGCCAAGAGCCTACCGGGACAGGGGAAGTAGAAGCCCAGACCCAGTACTTC.

The chain couples TRBV7-2 to TRBJ2-3, with 10 bases identical to TRBD2. CDR1 SGHTA and CDR2 FQGNSA come from the germline V gene. The CDR3 consists of 16 residues. The ends lost 3 bases at V and 6 bases at J; junction bases unmatched: 9. The CDR3, as DNA: TGTGCCAGCAGCTTTTGGCTAGCGGGGGTTGGGGATACGCAGTATTTT. Amino acid sequence: CASSFWLAGVGDTQYF.

The J gene is TRBJ1-5, the V gene TRBV28; a weak D match, TRBD1 (6 bases). V was cut by 5 bases and J by 4 bases, with 9 bases left in between. The length of the CDR3 is 13 residues. Germline V gives CDR1 MDHEN, CDR2 SYDVKM. CDR3 loop: CASSTQGNQPQHF. The CDR3, as DNA: TGTGCCAGCAGTACACAGGGAAATCAGCCCCAGCATTTT.

This clone came up once. The chain employs TRBV13 and TRBJ1-2, with D uncertain. V was shortened by 5 bases and J by 5 bases, with 9 bases between the two germline ends. Germline CDR1 reads PRHDT; CDR2 reads FYEKMQ (reference sequence). The CDR3 loop spans 12 amino acids. The CDR3 reads CASSLTLYGYTF. CDR3 bases: TGTGCCAGCAGCCTTACCCTATATGGCTACACCTTC.

The V gene is TRBV5-1, the J gene TRBJ2-3; unclear D gene. The length of the CDR3 is 15 residues. The V end was cut by 0 bases, the J end by 2 bases, with 10 bases between. The germline V gene has CDR1 SGHRS and CDR2 YFSETQ. CDR3 in amino acids: CASSLEGQPTDTQYF. For the CDR3, the DNA is TGCGCCAGCAGCTTGGAAGGGCAGCCCACAGATACGCAGTATTTT.

J is TRBJ1-3 and V is TRBV19; D is uncertain. The CDR3 consists of 14 residues. V was pared by 3 bases and J by 2 bases, with 8 bases between. Per the germline V gene, CDR1 is LNHDA and CDR2 is SQIVND (reference sequence). CDR3 nucleotides: TGTGCCAGTAGTATCCTGGGGACTGGAAACACCATATATTTT. Residues: CASSILGTGNTIYF.

This sequence joins TRBV27 and TRBJ2-7; the D gene could be TRBD1 or TRBD2 (5 bases each). This CDR3 is 14 amino acids long. CDR1 is MNHEY and CDR2 is SMNVEV in the germline V gene (reference sequence). The ends were cut back, 0 bases at V and 10 bases at J, with 16 bases in the middle. The CDR3: CASSLSRAQGEQYF. The CDR3 nucleotides are TGTGCCAGCAGTTTATCGAGGGCCCAAGGGGAACAGTACTTC.

The table lists this clone with a count of one. This sequence joins TRBV27 and TRBJ1-5; D perhaps matches TRBD1 (5 bases). Trimming pared 2 bases from V and 7 bases from J, leaving 15 bases between. There are 15 residues in the CDR3. Per the germline V gene, CDR1 is MNHEY and CDR2 is SMNVEV (reference sequence). CDR3: CASSLGRQGDQPQHF. CDR3 sequence (DNA): TGTGCCAGCAGTTTAGGACGTCAGGGTGACCAGCCCCAGCATTTT.

The J gene is TRBJ2-1, the V gene TRBV5-1; tentative D call: TRBD2 (7 bases). CDR1 is SGHRS and CDR2 is YFSETQ in the germline V gene. V was shortened by 0 bases and J by 4 bases, with 14 bases between the two germline ends. The CDR3 runs to 16 residues. This CDR3 reads CASSLVGGGGYNEQFF. The CDR3 DNA is TGCGCCAGCAGCTTGGTTGGCGGGGGCGGGTACAATGAGCAGTTCTTC.

The chain links TRBV7-2 to TRBJ2-3; 9 nucleotides agree with TRBD2. Germline CDR1 reads SGHTA; CDR2 reads FQGNSA. The CDR3 loop spans 17 amino acids. Losses at the gene ends were 1 base for V and 6 bases for J; bases not matched to a gene: 11. CDR3 loop: CASSLGLAGARVDTQYF. In nucleotides, the CDR3 is TGTGCCAGCAGCTTAGGCTTAGCGGGGGCCCGGGTGGATACGCAGTATTTT.

This clone has just one count. V and J are TRBV5-5 and TRBJ1-4, with 10 bases matching TRBD1. CDR3 size: 15 residues. V shed 1 base, J shed 11 bases, and the junction held 8 bases outside the gene matches. The V gene's germline CDR1 is SGHKS and CDR2 YYEKEE (reference sequence). CDR3 sequence (DNA): TGTGCCAGCAGCTTGATCGGTGGGACAGGGGAGAAACTGTTTTTT. Translation: CASSLIGGTGEKLFF.

The CDR3 loop is CASSLTTLQTGHGYTF. The CDR3 nucleotides are TGTGCCAGCAGCTTAACCACCCTTCAGACAGGGCATGGCTACACCTTC. The rearrangement joins TRBV11-2 to TRBJ1-2; 7 bases fit TRBD1. The V segment lost 2 bases and the J segment 6 bases; nucleotides outside the gene matches: 12. Germline lookup yields CDR1 SGHAT and CDR2 FQNNGV. The CDR3 consists of 16 residues.

The J gene is TRBJ1-1, the V gene TRBV19; D unresolved. In germline, CDR1 is LNHDA, CDR2 SQIVND (reference sequence). The CDR3 has 16 amino acids. V was clipped by 3 bases and J by 3 bases, with 17 bases between them. The CDR3, as DNA: TGTGCCAGTAGTATGAATGGTATTCTCGGGCACACTGAAGCTTTCTTT. This encodes CASSMNGILGHTEAFF. Full variable domain (remainder filled in from reference TRBV19 and TRBJ1-1): DGGITQSPKYLFRKEGQNVTLSCEQNLNHDAMYWYRQDPGQGLRLIYYSQIVNDFQKGDIAEGYSVSREKKESFPLTVTSAQKNPTAFYLCASSMNGILGHTEAFFGQGTRLTVV.

V usage is TRBV9 and J usage is TRBJ1-2; D remains unclear. Germline V CDR1 and CDR2: SGDLS, YYNGEE. The CDR3 consists of 16 residues. Trimming stripped 6 bases from V and 0 bases from J, with 18 bases between. This chain's CDR3 is CASTKELAYSNYGYTF. The CDR3 DNA follows: TGTGCCAGCACCAAGGAGTTGGCCTATTCTAACTATGGCTACACCTTC.

The chain couples TRBV7-9 to TRBJ2-7, with D uncertain. Between the trimmed V and J ends, which lost 4 bases and 3 bases, there was a span of 7 bases. Germline CDR1 is SEHNR and CDR2 is FQNEAQ (reference sequence). The CDR3 is 12 residues long. The CDR3 DNA sequence: TGTGCCAGCAGCTACAGTCACTACGAGCAGTACTTC. Encoded protein: CASSYSHYEQYF.

This clone has just a few counts. The rearrangement joins TRBV24-1 to TRBJ1-2; D call uncertain. The germline V and J ends were trimmed by 4 bases and 4 bases, with 6 bases remaining between them. Germline CDR1 KGHDR, CDR2 SFDVKD. CDR3 length: 12 residues. The CDR3 here is CATSERTYGYTF. CDR3 in DNA: TGTGCCACCAGTGAACGCACCTATGGCTACACCTTC.